This is a list of T cell receptor beta chains from one sample in a study of blood T cell repertoires in COVID-19. Assay used: immunoSEQ multiplex PCR; TCRdb lists only in-frame clones, some missing. Of approximately 47,000 clones detected, roughly 88% appear once; the ten largest clones hold approximately 2%. The sequencing input was peripheral blood. The receptors stem from a woman aged 60 to 75 with acute or convalescent COVID-19. CDR3s include the opening cysteine and the closing phenylalanine or tryptophan. Fields, in order: clone size, CDR3 length, D gene, V gene, J gene, CDR3 protein, CDR3 DNA. A D gene is named only where the DNA matches it firmly. Size values are once, few and many counts, or a class for expanded clones, and some rows have none.

>NA|12|NA|TRBV5-5|TRBJ1-1
CASSARGTEAFF
TGTGCCAGCAGCGCCAGGGGCACTGAAGCTTTCTTT
>once|14|NA|TRBV5-1|TRBJ2-6
CASSEVSGANVLTF
TGCGCCAGCAGTGAGGTCTCTGGGGCCAACGTCCTGACTTTC
>NA|13|NA|TRBV2|TRBJ1-5
CASSDPGNQPQHF
TGTGCCAGCAGTGACCCAGGGAATCAGCCCCAGCATTTT
>NA|14|TRBD2|TRBV5-6|TRBJ2-7
CASSPGLGGYEQYF
TGTGCCAGCAGCCCGGGACTAGGGGGCTACGAGCAGTACTTC
>few|13|TRBD1|TRBV4-1|TRBJ1-2
CASSRGTGYGYTF
TGCGCCAGCAGCCGAGGGACAGGATATGGCTACACCTTC
>few|14|NA|TRBV27|TRBJ1-1
CASSPRDASTEAFF
TGTGCCAGCAGTCCCCGGGATGCGAGCACTGAAGCTTTCTTT
>once|17|TRBD1|TRBV27|TRBJ1-1
CASTKMRGPVKDTEAFF
TGTGCCAGCACAAAAATGAGGGGGCCGGTCAAGGACACTGAAGCTTTCTTT
>once|16|TRBD2|TRBV7-8|TRBJ2-3
CASSLAGGGRTDTQYF
TGTGCCAGCAGCTTAGCGGGCGGGGGGCGCACAGATACGCAGTATTTT
>NA|14|TRBD2|TRBV5-1|TRBJ2-1
CASSLRLAENEQFF
TGCGCCAGCAGCTTGAGACTAGCGGAAAATGAGCAGTTCTTC
>NA|17|TRBD2|TRBV19|TRBJ2-7
CASSTYYGTSETYEQYF
TGTGCCAGTAGTACGTACTACGGGACTAGCGAAACCTACGAGCAGTACTTC
>few|12|NA|TRBV12-3/TRBV12-4|TRBJ1-1
CASSSGTTAAFF
TGTGCCAGCAGTTCCGGGACAACCGCAGCTTTCTTT
>NA|14|NA|TRBV28|TRBJ1-2
CASSQARSIYGYTF
TGTGCCAGCAGTCAGGCAAGGTCAATCTATGGCTACACCTTC
>few|13|NA|TRBV7-8|TRBJ1-4
CASSLGPGEKLFF
TGTGCCAGCAGCTTGGGGCCGGGTGAAAAACTGTTTTTT
>NA|15|NA|TRBV6-2/TRBV6-3|TRBJ1-3
CASSSSGHSGNTIYF
TGTGCCAGCAGTTCCTCAGGACACTCTGGAAACACCATATATTTT
>NA|15|TRBD1|TRBV6-5|TRBJ1-6
CASSGRGQYNSPLHF
TGTGCCAGCAGCGGGCGGGGACAGTATAATTCACCCCTCCACTTT
>NA|17|NA|TRBV21-1|TRBJ2-2
CARIRVGTSGNTGELFF
TGTGCCAGGATAAGGGTGGGAACTAGCGGAAACACCGGGGAGCTGTTTTTT
>NA|12|TRBD1|TRBV29-1|TRBJ1-2
CSVGTGLYGYTF
TGCAGCGTTGGGACAGGGCTCTATGGCTACACCTTC
>few|15|NA|TRBV7-3|TRBJ1-1
CASSSGDRRNTEAFF
TGTGCCAGCAGCTCAGGAGACAGGCGGAACACTGAAGCTTTCTTT
>NA|12|TRBD1|TRBV29-1|TRBJ2-7
CSVDQGAHEQYF
TGCAGCGTTGATCAGGGGGCTCACGAGCAGTACTTC
>NA|16|TRBD2|TRBV30|TRBJ2-1
CAWKKLAGVSYNEQFF
TGTGCCTGGAAAAAACTAGCGGGCGTCTCCTACAATGAGCAGTTCTTC
>NA|15|NA|TRBV9|TRBJ1-1
CASSAWGGPNTEAFF
TGTGCCAGCAGCGCTTGGGGGGGCCCGAACACTGAAGCTTTCTTT
>NA|15|TRBD2|TRBV3-1/TRBV3-2|TRBJ2-5
CASSPRGGARETQYF
TGTGCCAGCAGCCCGCGGGGGGGGGCCCGGGAGACCCAGTACTTC
>NA|13|TRBD1|TRBV10-3|TRBJ2-5
CASGQGERETQYF
TGTGCCTCCGGACAGGGGGAACGGGAGACCCAGTACTTC
>NA|14|NA|TRBV10-2|TRBJ2-1
CASSEGGFYNEQFF
TGCGCCAGCAGTGAGGGAGGGTTCTACAATGAGCAGTTCTTC
>once|15|TRBD1|TRBV5-1|TRBJ1-1
CASSSRTGGFTEAFF
TGCGCCAGCAGCTCGAGAACAGGGGGGTTCACTGAAGCTTTCTTT
>NA|14|NA|TRBV28|TRBJ2-6
CASSRTSGANVLTF
TGTGCCAGCAGTCGGACTTCCGGGGCCAACGTCCTGACTTTC
>once|15|NA|TRBV5-1|TRBJ1-1
CASSSRQSSSTEAFF
TGCGCCAGCAGCAGTAGACAGTCGTCGTCCACTGAAGCTTTCTTT
>NA|15|TRBD2|TRBV28|TRBJ2-3
CASRSSGGASDTQYF
TGTGCCAGCAGGTCTAGCGGGGGGGCGTCAGATACGCAGTATTTT
>NA|15|NA|TRBV4-1|TRBJ1-1
CASSQEWLVGAEAFF
TGCGCCAGCAGCCAAGAATGGCTCGTGGGCGCTGAAGCTTTCTTT
>NA|16|TRBD1|TRBV19|TRBJ1-5
CASSKYHRGAGQPQHF
TGTGCCAGTAGTAAATACCACAGGGGCGCCGGACAGCCCCAGCATTTT
>few|13|NA|TRBV7-2|TRBJ2-5
CASSLSPQETQYF
TGTGCCAGCAGCTTATCCCCTCAAGAGACCCAGTACTTC
>NA|15|TRBD2|TRBV9|TRBJ2-5
CASSAAGLASETQYF
TGTGCCAGCAGCGCCGCGGGACTAGCAAGTGAGACCCAGTACTTC
>NA|16|NA|TRBV19|TRBJ1-2
CASSIPQGRVLGGYTF
TGTGCCAGTAGTATACCCCAGGGGAGGGTCCTCGGTGGCTACACCTTC
>NA|13|NA|TRBV11-1|TRBJ1-5
CASSLGPNQPQHF
TGTGCCAGCAGCTTAGGTCCGAATCAGCCCCAGCATTTT
>NA|13|NA|TRBV19|TRBJ1-2
CASKLGVDYGYTF
TGTGCCAGTAAACTCGGAGTAGACTATGGCTACACCTTC
>NA|16|TRBD1|TRBV18|TRBJ2-5
CASSPRSGTGKETQYF
TGTGCCAGCTCACCACGGAGCGGGACAGGGAAAGAGACCCAGTACTTC
>NA|15|TRBD2|TRBV5-6|TRBJ2-1
CASSLGLAGGNEQFF
TGTGCCAGCAGCTTGGGGCTAGCGGGGGGCAATGAGCAGTTCTTC
>NA|14|NA|TRBV5-1|TRBJ1-1
CASSLGGVNTEAFF
TGCGCCAGCAGCTTGGGGGGAGTAAACACTGAAGCTTTCTTT
>NA|14|TRBD1|TRBV5-1|TRBJ2-7
CASSSSGQGYEQYF
TGCGCCAGCAGCTCCTCGGGACAGGGCTACGAGCAGTACTTC
>NA|14|TRBD1|TRBV11-3|TRBJ2-1
CASSLVGDRDQQFF
TGTGCCAGCAGCTTAGTAGGGGACAGGGACCAGCAGTTCTTC
>NA|14|NA|TRBV7-9|TRBJ1-4
CASSLSRGDEKLFF
TGTGCCAGCAGCTTAAGCAGGGGAGATGAAAAACTGTTTTTT
>NA|17|TRBD2|TRBV3-1/TRBV3-2|TRBJ2-7
CASSQVAGYRSSYEQYF
TGTGCCAGCAGCCAAGTAGCGGGATACAGAAGCTCCTACGAGCAGTACTTC
>few|16|NA|TRBV28|TRBJ1-5
CASSDNPKTRNQPQHF
TGTGCCAGCTCAGACAACCCAAAAACCCGCAATCAGCCCCAGCATTTT
>NA|14|NA|TRBV7-9|TRBJ1-1
CASSLAGVDTEAFF
TGTGCCAGCAGCTTAGCAGGGGTGGATACTGAAGCTTTCTTT
>NA|12|TRBD1|TRBV25-1|TRBJ1-1
CASSGYRGEAFF
TGTGCCAGCAGTGGGTACAGGGGCGAGGCTTTCTTT
>NA|13|NA|TRBV5-1|TRBJ2-7
CASSLGPEYEQYF
TGCGCCAGCAGCTTGGGTCCGGAGTACGAGCAGTACTTC
>NA|15|NA|TRBV7-8|TRBJ2-7
CASSLVALGSYEQYF
TGTGCCAGCAGCTTAGTAGCGCTGGGCTCCTACGAGCAGTACTTC
>NA|15|TRBD1|TRBV29-1|TRBJ1-2
CSVEVQQGVGYGYTF
TGCAGCGTTGAAGTCCAACAGGGGGTCGGCTATGGCTACACCTTC
>NA|14|NA|TRBV24-1|TRBJ2-2
CATRAKSNTGELFF
TGTGCCACAAGAGCCAAGTCAAACACCGGGGAGCTGTTTTTT